The 8 T cell receptor beta chains below come from one sample, sequenced in a study of blood T cell repertoires in COVID-19. Here immunoSEQ multiplex PCR was the method, and the copy in TCRdb shows in-frame clones only, minus some. The table lists about 120,000 clones, just under 90% of them singletons. The specimen sequenced was peripheral blood. The receptors were gathered from a woman between 50 and 59 years old with acute or convalescent COVID-19.

This clone was seen at least ten times. The CDR3 sequence is CASKISATGNTEAFF. Here the CDR3 DNA reads TGTGCCAGCAAAATTTCAGCGACAGGTAACACTGAAGCTTTCTTT. This chain connects TRBV27 to TRBJ1-1; maybe TRBD1 (6 bases). The V end was cut by 7 bases, the J end by 2 bases, with 17 bases between. CDR3 length: 15 amino acids. The germline V gene encodes CDR1 MNHEY and CDR2 SMNVEV (reference sequence).

This clone has only one observation. V gene TRBV6-9 combines with J gene TRBJ1-6; TRBD1 is a possible D gene (6 bases). Looked up from germline, CDR1 is MNHGY and CDR2 is SVAAGI. Trimming stripped 4 bases from V and 3 bases from J, with 16 bases between. This CDR3 comprises 17 residues. The chain's CDR3 is CASSLPLRTDYNSPLHF. DNA of the CDR3: TGTGCCAGCAGTTTGCCCCTACGGACAGACTATAATTCACCCCTCCACTTT.

The chain uses TRBV19 and TRBJ1-4; D uncertain. Germline CDR1 reads LNHDA; CDR2 reads SQIVND (reference sequence). This CDR3 region has 15 residues. The ends were cut back, 5 bases at V and 0 bases at J, with 10 bases in the middle. The CDR3 is CASSPTLSTNEKLFF. CDR3 nucleotide sequence: TGTGCCAGTAGTCCGACATTATCAACTAATGAAAAACTGTTTTTT. Full variable domain (missing parts from reference TRBV19 and TRBJ1-4): DGGITQSPKYLFRKEGQNVTLSCEQNLNHDAMYWYRQDPGQGLRLIYYSQIVNDFQKGDIAEGYSVSREKKESFPLTVTSAQKNPTAFYLCASSPTLSTNEKLFFGSGTQLSVL.

The gene calls are TRBV5-6 and TRBJ2-7; perhaps TRBD2 as D (5 bases). CDR1 is SGHDT and CDR2 is YYEEEE in the germline V gene. This CDR3 spans 14 amino acids. V gave up 1 base and J gave up 4 bases, with 12 bases separating them. For the CDR3, the DNA is TGTGCCAGCAGCTTGACCGGGATACTTTACGAGCAGTACTTC. Protein product: CASSLTGILYEQYF.

The chain recombines TRBV7-3 with TRBJ2-5; tentative D call: TRBD1 (5 bases). CDR3 length equals 13 residues. Germline values: CDR1 SGHTA, CDR2 FQGTGA. V dropped 3 bases and J dropped 5 bases, with 10 bases sitting between them. CDR3 nucleotide sequence: TGTGCCAGCAGCTTTGGGGCAGGGGAGACCCAGTACTTC. This sequence encodes CASSFGAGETQYF.

V is TRBV20-1 and J is TRBJ2-7; 11 bases are shared with TRBD2. V was clipped by 3 bases and J by 2 bases; unmatched bases: 6. CDR3 length: 15 amino acids. CDR1 is DFQATT and CDR2 is SNEGSKA in the germline V gene (reference sequence). The CDR3 here is CSASSGRAGPYEQYF. In DNA, the CDR3 is TGCAGTGCTAGTAGCGGGAGGGCGGGCCCCTACGAGCAGTACTTC.

The CDR3 protein is CAWSTTGTAGNTIYF. The CDR3 bases are TGTGCCTGGAGTACCACCGGGACAGCTGGAAACACCATATATTTT. The chain links TRBV30 to TRBJ1-3, with TRBD1 identical over 7 bases. The CDR3 is 15 residues long. With V trimmed by 2 bases and J by 2 bases, 6 bases remained unmatched. Per the germline V gene, CDR1 is GTSNPN and CDR2 is SVGIG (reference sequence).

CDR3 nucleotides: TGTGCCAGCAGTAGGGACAGGTATAATGGCTACACCTTC. Its protein product is CASSRDRYNGYTF. The rearrangement uses TRBV6-5 and TRBJ1-2; 8 bases line up with TRBD1. Germline V gene lookup returns CDR1 MNHEY and CDR2 SVGAGI. V trimming: 5 bases; J trimming: 6 bases; junction bases outside the gene matches: 5. CDR3 length equals 13 residues.